The source of this T cell receptor (beta chain) is a study of OX40 agonist ivuxolimab in advanced cancers. Using immunoSEQ multiplex PCR, the repertoire was profiled, and TCRdb retains in-frame clones only, with some absent. The sample comprises around 80,000 clones, 84% of which are singletons, and 0.35% to 0.5% rests with the top ten. V gave up 0 bases and J gave up 9 bases, with 14 bases separating them. Germline CDR1 GTSNPN, CDR2 SVGIG (reference sequence). The CDR3 sequence is 13 residues long. The source material was CD4+ or CD8+ T cells sorted from blood, sampled in a trial of the OX40 agonist ivuxolimab. The origin of this receptor is an adult with an advanced solid tumor such as melanoma, head and neck, liver or kidney cancer. The chain couples TRBV30 to TRBJ1-1; perhaps TRBD1 as D (5 bases). CDR3 region: CAWSVQGSSKAFF. DNA of the CDR3: TGTGCCTGGAGTGTCCAGGGCTCCTCAAAAGCTTTCTTT.